This is a list of T cell receptor beta chains from one sample in a study of PD-1 blockade in classical Hodgkin lymphoma. This table comes from immunoSEQ multiplex PCR, and its TCRdb copy is limited to in-frame clones, with some not included. This table holds about 94,000 clones, approximately 94% found once. The specimen comprised peripheral blood mononuclear cells (PBMCs), sampled before the fourth cycle of nivolumab. The source is a human donor with classical Hodgkin lymphoma. Each CDR3 is given with its conserved first and last residue. A D gene is named only where the DNA matches it firmly. Expanded clones get a size class; other rows say once, few or many, or leave the size out.

V gene	D gene	clone size	J gene	CDR3 protein	CDR3 DNA
TRBV13	NA	NA	TRBJ2-6	CASSFLVSGANVLTF	TGTGCCAGCAGCTTTTTGGTCTCTGGGGCCAACGTCCTGACTTTC
TRBV6-5	NA	NA	TRBJ1-5	CASSYGDNQPQHF	TGTGCCAGCAGTTATGGAGACAATCAGCCCCAGCATTTT
TRBV6-5	NA	NA	TRBJ1-2	CASSGRGGANYGYTF	TGTGCCAGCAGTGGAAGAGGGGGGGCCAACTATGGCTACACCTTC
TRBV28	NA	NA	TRBJ2-7	CASSLRDTTYEQYF	TGTGCCAGCAGTTTGCGGGACACTACCTACGAGCAGTACTTC
TRBV2	TRBD2	NA	TRBJ2-1	CASSSSGSRDEQFF	TGTGCCAGCAGTTCTAGCGGGAGTAGGGATGAGCAGTTCTTC
TRBV28	TRBD2	NA	TRBJ2-3	CASSFSGRGARADTQYF	TGTGCCAGCAGTTTTTCCGGGAGGGGGGCACGGGCAGATACGCAGTATTTT
TRBV30	NA	NA	TRBJ2-3	CAWGPAGGKDTQYF	TGTGCCTGGGGTCCGGCAGGTGGTAAAGATACGCAGTATTTT
TRBV28	TRBD2	NA	TRBJ2-1	CASSPLGLAGGWNEQFF	TGTGCCAGCAGTCCCCTAGGACTAGCGGGAGGATGGAATGAGCAGTTCTTC
TRBV7-3	NA	once	TRBJ2-1	CASSLPGLRHSYNEQFF	TGTGCCAGCAGCTTACCGGGACTTAGACACTCCTACAATGAGCAGTTCTTC
TRBV19	NA	NA	TRBJ1-1	CASSLARRNTEAFF	TGTGCCAGTAGTCTGGCCCGCAGGAACACTGAAGCTTTCTTT
TRBV2	NA	NA	TRBJ1-4	CASSDLQGIPATNEKLFF	TGTGCCAGCAGTGATTTACAGGGAATCCCTGCAACTAATGAAAAACTGTTTTTT
TRBV7-9	TRBD2	NA	TRBJ2-7	CASSTLRGAGYEQYF	TGTGCCAGCAGCACCCTTCGCGGAGCGGGGTACGAGCAGTACTTC
TRBV5-1	NA	once	TRBJ1-5	CASSLFENQPQHF	TGCGCCAGCAGCTTGTTCGAGAATCAGCCCCAGCATTTT
TRBV7-9	TRBD2	once	TRBJ2-1	CASSFILAVYNEQFF	TGTGCCAGCAGCTTTATACTAGCGGTATACAATGAGCAGTTCTTC
TRBV7-9	NA	NA	TRBJ2-7	CASRNSGSYEQYF	TGTGCCAGCAGAAACAGCGGCTCCTACGAGCAGTACTTC
TRBV10-3	TRBD1	NA	TRBJ1-5	CAISQTDRGSQPQHF	TGTGCCATCAGCCAAACGGACAGGGGCAGTCAGCCCCAGCATTTT
TRBV18	NA	once	TRBJ2-6	CASSPTRTASGANVLTF	TGTGCCAGCTCACCAACGAGGACGGCCTCTGGGGCCAACGTCCTGACTTTC
TRBV5-1	NA	NA	TRBJ1-1	CASKGDIMNTEAFF	TGCGCCAGCAAAGGTGACATCATGAACACTGAAGCTTTCTTT
TRBV20-1	NA	NA	TRBJ1-2	CSARDNSYTF	TGCAGTGCTAGAGATAACTCATACACCTTC
TRBV29-1	NA	NA	TRBJ2-1	CSVGRIYNEQFF	TGCAGCGTTGGGAGGATCTACAATGAGCAGTTCTTC
TRBV30	NA	NA	TRBJ2-2	CAWSLNRGELFF	TGTGCCTGGAGTTTGAACCGGGGGGAGCTGTTTTTT
TRBV5-6	TRBD1	NA	TRBJ2-7	CASSSVTGGSTVYEQYF	TGTGCCAGCAGCTCGGTGACAGGGGGCTCGACGGTCTACGAGCAGTACTTC
TRBV4-1	NA	once	TRBJ2-1	CASSQALWQSSYNEQFF	TGCGCCAGCAGCCAAGCTTTGTGGCAGAGCTCCTACAATGAGCAGTTCTTC
TRBV21-1	NA	NA	TRBJ1-5	CASSKTRDQPQHF	TGTGCCAGCAGCAAAACTAGGGATCAGCCCCAGCATTTT
TRBV19	NA	NA	TRBJ1-2	CASHSRPQGTYGYTF	TGTGCCAGTCATAGTAGACCACAGGGAACCTATGGCTACACCTTC
TRBV29-1	NA	NA	TRBJ1-1	CSALPRSVTEAFF	TGCAGCGCTCTACCGCGTTCTGTCACTGAAGCTTTCTTT
TRBV18	TRBD2	NA	TRBJ2-7	CASSPGTSGAYEQYF	TGTGCCAGCTCACCCGGGACTAGCGGAGCCTACGAGCAGTACTTC
TRBV10-3	TRBD2	NA	TRBJ2-1	CAISVGSGAGSEQFF	TGTGCCATCAGTGTCGGTAGCGGGGCAGGTAGTGAGCAGTTCTTC
TRBV19	TRBD1	NA	TRBJ2-7	CASSSRGQGTYEQYF	TGTGCCAGTAGTTCCCGGGGACAGGGAACATACGAGCAGTACTTC
TRBV7-9	NA	once	TRBJ2-3	CASSLGVAIPSNTDTQYF	TGTGCCAGCAGCTTGGGGGTGGCAATACCGTCGAACACAGATACGCAGTATTTT
TRBV28	TRBD2	NA	TRBJ2-1	CASSLELGLAIRDYPSYNEQFF	TGTGCCAGCAGTCTAGAGCTGGGCCTGGCCATCCGGGACTACCCCTCCTACAATGAGCAGTTCTTC
TRBV7-2	TRBD2	once	TRBJ2-1	CASTPGLAGVYEQFF	TGTGCCAGCACCCCGGGGTTAGCGGGAGTGTATGAGCAGTTCTTC
TRBV18	NA	NA	TRBJ2-3	CASSPRAGTDDWGSTDTQYF	TGTGCCAGCTCACCACGCGCCGGGACTGATGACTGGGGGAGCACAGATACGCAGTATTTT
TRBV7-2	TRBD2	NA	TRBJ2-7	CASSLEGTRGGFEQYF	TGTGCCAGCAGCTTAGAGGGGACTAGGGGGGGATTCGAGCAGTACTTC
TRBV30	NA	NA	TRBJ2-7	CAWSSGSGGPYEQYF	TGTGCCTGGAGTAGTGGTAGCGGTGGTCCCTACGAGCAGTACTTC
TRBV19	NA	NA	TRBJ2-6	CASSTGRSSGANVLTF	TGTGCCAGTAGTACGGGACGGAGCTCTGGGGCCAACGTCCTGACTTTC
TRBV29-1	NA	NA	TRBJ2-3	CSVVEAGWGDTQYF	TGCAGCGTTGTAGAGGCAGGGTGGGGAGATACGCAGTATTTT
TRBV7-6	TRBD1	NA	TRBJ1-1	CASSLLGTGGMNTEAFF	TGTGCCAGCAGCTTATTAGGGACAGGGGGAATGAACACTGAAGCTTTCTTT
TRBV5-4	NA	NA	TRBJ1-3	CASSDQVPNTIYF	TGTGCCAGCAGCGACCAGGTGCCAAACACCATATATTTT
TRBV11-2	NA	NA	TRBJ1-2	CASSLRRGDGYTF	TGTGCCAGCAGCTTAAGGCGGGGGGATGGCTACACCTTC
TRBV7-2	NA	NA	TRBJ1-2	CASSTFVGSNYGYTF	TGTGCCAGCAGCACCTTCGTGGGGTCTAACTATGGCTACACCTTC
TRBV7-9	TRBD2	NA	TRBJ2-3	CASSPGLAGGNTDTQYF	TGTGCCAGCAGCCCTGGACTAGCGGGTGGGAACACAGATACGCAGTATTTT
TRBV2	TRBD1	NA	TRBJ1-2	CASSRTGTTYGYTF	TGTGCCAGCAGCCGGACAGGGACTACCTATGGCTACACCTTC
TRBV6-1	NA	NA	TRBJ2-1	CASSDNLGSSYNEQFF	TGTGCCAGCAGTGATAATTTAGGGAGCTCCTACAATGAGCAGTTCTTC